A single sample is the source of the 2 T cell receptor beta chains below, sequenced in a study of shared clonotypes between healthy human individuals. Libraries were prepared by immunoSEQ multiplex PCR; TCRdb keeps only in-frame clonotypes and omits some of them. This table has about 110,000 clones, under 70% appearing once. Sequencing was carried out using memory CD8+ T cells sorted from blood. The subset is: CD45RO+ cells pooled with CCR7-negative TemRA cells. Receptors were obtained from a young woman in good health.

The chain is built from TRBV13 and TRBJ2-5; D is perhaps TRBD2 (6 bases). Germline assignment: CDR1 PRHDT and CDR2 FYEKMQ (reference sequence). The CDR3 sequence is 13 residues long. The V gene lost 5 bases and the J gene lost 5 bases, with 12 bases spanning the gap. The CDR3 bases are TGTGCCAGCAGCGGGGACTTGGTTGAGACCCAGTACTTC. This codes for CASSGDLVETQYF.

This clone has a handful of counts. This sample also contains other DNA sequences that code for the same CDR3. V usage is TRBV9 and J usage is TRBJ1-1; D is undetermined. The CDR3 runs 13 residues. Per the germline V gene, CDR1 is SGDLS and CDR2 is YYNGEE. The ends were cut back, 1 base at V and 4 bases at J, with 8 bases in the middle. The DNA of the CDR3 is TGTGCCAGCAGCGTATCTTGGGCCACTGAAGCTTTCTTT. It specifies CASSVSWATEAFF.